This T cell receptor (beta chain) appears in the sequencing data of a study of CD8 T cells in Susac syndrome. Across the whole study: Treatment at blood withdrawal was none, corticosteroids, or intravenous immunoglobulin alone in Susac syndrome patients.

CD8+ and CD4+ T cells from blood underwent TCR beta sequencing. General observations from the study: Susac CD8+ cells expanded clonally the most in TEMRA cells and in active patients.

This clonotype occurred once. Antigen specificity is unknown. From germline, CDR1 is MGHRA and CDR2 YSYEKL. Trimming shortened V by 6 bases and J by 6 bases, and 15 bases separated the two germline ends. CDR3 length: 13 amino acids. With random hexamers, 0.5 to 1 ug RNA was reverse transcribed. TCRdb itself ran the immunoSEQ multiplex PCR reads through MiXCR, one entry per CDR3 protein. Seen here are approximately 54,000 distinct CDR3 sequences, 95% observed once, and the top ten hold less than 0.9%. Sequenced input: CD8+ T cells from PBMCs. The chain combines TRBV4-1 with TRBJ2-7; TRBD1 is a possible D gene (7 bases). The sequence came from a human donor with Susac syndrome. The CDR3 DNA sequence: TGCGCCAGCAGAGGCACAGGGGAGGTCGAGCAGTACTTC. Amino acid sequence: CASRGTGEVEQYF.